This T cell receptor (beta chain) appears in the sequencing data of a study of human T cells and chemical hapten exposure. The time point here: patch test 1, 2 weeks after DPC sensitization. Treatment described: therapeutic diphenylcyclopropenone sensitization with weekly scalp DPC. This clonotype was found many times. MiXCR, run by TCRdb on the RACE reads, gives a single entry per CDR3 protein. The table shows around 110,000 distinct CDR3 sequences, with about 12% occurring only once. The sequenced sample was whole blood, obtained in connection with sensitization to the hapten diphenylcyclopropenone (DPC). This TCR was recovered from a woman in her 50s with alopecia areata. Some clones in this sample may be carry-over from other donors' samples.

CDR3 sequence: CASSLGRDGGNTQYF. Here the CDR3 DNA reads TGCGCCAGCAGCTTGGGTCGGGACGGAGGGAATACGCAGTATTTT. The chain is built from TRBV5-1 and TRBJ2-3; weak D call: TRBD2 (6 bases). The CDR3 length is 15 residues. The V end lost 0 bases, the J end lost 7 bases, and 15 bases lay between the germline ends. CDR1 SGHRS and CDR2 YFSETQ come from the germline V gene. Variable domain in full (rest from reference TRBV5-1 and TRBJ2-3): KAGVTQTPRYLIKTRGQQVTLSCSPISGHRSVSWYQQTPGQGLQFLFEYFSETQRNKGNFPGRFSGRQFSNSRSEMNVSTLELGDSALYLCASSLGRDGGNTQYFGPGTRLTVL.